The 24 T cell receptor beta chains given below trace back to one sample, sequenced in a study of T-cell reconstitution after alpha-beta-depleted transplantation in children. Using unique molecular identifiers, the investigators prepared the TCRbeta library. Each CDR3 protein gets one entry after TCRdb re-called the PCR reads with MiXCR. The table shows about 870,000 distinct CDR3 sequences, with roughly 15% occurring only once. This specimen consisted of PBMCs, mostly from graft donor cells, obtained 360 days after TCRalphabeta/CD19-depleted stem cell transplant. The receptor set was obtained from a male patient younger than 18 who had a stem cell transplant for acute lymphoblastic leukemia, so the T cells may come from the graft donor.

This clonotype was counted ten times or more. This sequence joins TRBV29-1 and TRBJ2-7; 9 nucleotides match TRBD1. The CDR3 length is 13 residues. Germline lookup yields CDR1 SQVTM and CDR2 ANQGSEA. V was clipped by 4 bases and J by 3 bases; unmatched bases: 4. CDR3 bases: TGCAGCGTTGTAGGACAGGGGAACTACGAGCAGTACTTC. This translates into CSVVGQGNYEQYF.

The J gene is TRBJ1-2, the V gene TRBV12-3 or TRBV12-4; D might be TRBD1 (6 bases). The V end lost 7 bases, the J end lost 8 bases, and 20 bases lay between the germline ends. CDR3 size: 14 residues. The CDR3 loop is CASTLTGPGEGYTF. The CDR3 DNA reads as TGTGCCAGCACCCTTACAGGGCCTGGGGAAGGCTACACCTTC.

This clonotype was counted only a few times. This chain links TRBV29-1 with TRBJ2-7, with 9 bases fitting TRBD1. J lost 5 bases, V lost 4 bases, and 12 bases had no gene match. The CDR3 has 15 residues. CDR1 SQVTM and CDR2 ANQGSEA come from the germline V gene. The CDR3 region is CSVGGQGFPRDEQYF. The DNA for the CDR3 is TGCAGCGTTGGGGGACAGGGTTTCCCGCGTGACGAGCAGTACTTC.

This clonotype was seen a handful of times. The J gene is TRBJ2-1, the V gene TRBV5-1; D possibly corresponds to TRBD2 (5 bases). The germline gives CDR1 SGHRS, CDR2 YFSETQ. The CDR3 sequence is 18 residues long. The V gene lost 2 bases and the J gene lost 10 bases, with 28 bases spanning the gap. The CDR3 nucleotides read TGCGCCAGCAGCTTCGGTCGGAGTCAAGAGCTTCGAGGGCTAGAGCAGTTCTTC. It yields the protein CASSFGRSQELRGLEQFF.

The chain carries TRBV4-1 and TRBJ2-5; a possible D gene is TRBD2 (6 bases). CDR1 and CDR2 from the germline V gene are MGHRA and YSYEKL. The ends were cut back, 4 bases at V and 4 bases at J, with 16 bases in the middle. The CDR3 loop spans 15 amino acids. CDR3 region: CASSRLGGVGETQYF. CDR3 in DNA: TGCGCCAGCAGCCGCCTTGGAGGGGTGGGAGAGACCCAGTACTTC.

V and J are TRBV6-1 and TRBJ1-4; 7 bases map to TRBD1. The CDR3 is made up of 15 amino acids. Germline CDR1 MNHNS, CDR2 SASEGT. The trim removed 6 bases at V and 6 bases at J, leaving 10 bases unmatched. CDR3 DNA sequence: TGTGCCAGCAGACACACCGGGACAGCCGATGAAAAACTGTTTTTT. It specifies CASRHTGTADEKLFF.

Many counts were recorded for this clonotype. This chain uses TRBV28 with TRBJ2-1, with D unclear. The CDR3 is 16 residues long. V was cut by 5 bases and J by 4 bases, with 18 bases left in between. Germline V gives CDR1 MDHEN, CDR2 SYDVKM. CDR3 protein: CASSKGEEASYNEQFF. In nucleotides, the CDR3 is TGTGCCAGCAGTAAAGGAGAGGAAGCTAGTTACAATGAGCAGTTCTTC.

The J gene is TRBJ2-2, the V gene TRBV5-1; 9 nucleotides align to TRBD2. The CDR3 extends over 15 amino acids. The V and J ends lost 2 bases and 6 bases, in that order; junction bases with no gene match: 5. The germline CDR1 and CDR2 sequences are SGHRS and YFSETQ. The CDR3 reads CASSFVAGAPGELFF. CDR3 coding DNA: TGCGCCAGCAGCTTCGTAGCGGGAGCCCCCGGGGAGCTGTTTTTT.

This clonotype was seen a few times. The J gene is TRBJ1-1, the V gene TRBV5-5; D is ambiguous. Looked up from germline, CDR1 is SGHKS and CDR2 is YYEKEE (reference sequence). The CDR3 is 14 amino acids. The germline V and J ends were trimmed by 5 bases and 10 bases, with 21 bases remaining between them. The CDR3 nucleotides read TGTGCCAGCAGTCTCGGACCAGGTCAAGAGGTAGCTTTCTTT. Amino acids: CASSLGPGQEVAFF.

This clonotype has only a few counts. The CDR3 DNA follows: TGTGCCACCAGTGATCCCGGGACAGGGGGCTTTGAGCAGTTCTTC. It encodes CATSDPGTGGFEQFF. The chain couples TRBV24-1 to TRBJ2-1, with 12 positions matching TRBD1. V trimming: 3 bases; J trimming: 9 bases; junction bases outside the gene matches: 5. The length of the CDR3 is 15 residues. Germline V gives CDR1 KGHDR, CDR2 SFDVKD.

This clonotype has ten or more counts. CDR3 sequence reads: CASRGDRGPTYNEQFF. The CDR3 bases are TGCGCCAGCAGAGGGGACAGGGGGCCAACCTACAATGAGCAGTTCTTC. This chain joins TRBV5-1 and TRBJ2-1; 12 bases fit TRBD1. With V trimmed by 5 bases and J by 2 bases, 5 bases remained unmatched. CDR1 and CDR2 from the germline V gene are SGHRS and YFSETQ. The CDR3 spans 16 residues.

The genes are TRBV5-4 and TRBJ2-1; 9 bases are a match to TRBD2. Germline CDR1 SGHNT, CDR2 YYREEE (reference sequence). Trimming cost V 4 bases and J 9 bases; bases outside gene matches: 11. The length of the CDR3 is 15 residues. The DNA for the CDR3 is TGTGCCAGCAGCGCCGGGACTAGCCCTAGTGGTGAGCAGTTCTTC. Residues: CASSAGTSPSGEQFF.

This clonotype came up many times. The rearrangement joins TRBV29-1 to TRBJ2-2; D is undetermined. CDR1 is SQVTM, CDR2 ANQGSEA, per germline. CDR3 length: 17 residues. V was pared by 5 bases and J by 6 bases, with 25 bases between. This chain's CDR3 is CSVSPNYGVRSAGELFF. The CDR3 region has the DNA TGCAGCGTTTCGCCAAACTACGGCGTTAGAAGCGCCGGGGAGCTGTTTTTT.

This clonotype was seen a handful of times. The CDR3, as DNA: TGTGCCAGCAGCTTAGATGCTAGCGGCCAAGAGACCCAGTACTTC. Translation: CASSLDASGQETQYF. The chain couples TRBV7-9 to TRBJ2-5; 7 bases are shared with TRBD2. V lost 1 base, J lost 1 base, and 3 bases stayed unmatched. The germline V gene encodes CDR1 SEHNR and CDR2 FQNEAQ (reference sequence). This CDR3 region has 15 residues.

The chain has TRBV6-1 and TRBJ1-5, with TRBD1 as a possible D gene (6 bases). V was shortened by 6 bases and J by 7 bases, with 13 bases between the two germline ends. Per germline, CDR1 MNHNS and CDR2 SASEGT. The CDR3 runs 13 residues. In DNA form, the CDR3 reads TGTGCCAGCAGCGGGGGCACTGAACAGCCCCAGCATTTT. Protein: CASSGGTEQPQHF.

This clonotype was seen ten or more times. In nucleotides, the CDR3 is TGTGCCAGCAGCTTAACCAGCGGGGGGTACAATGAGCAGTTCTTC. This encodes CASSLTSGGYNEQFF. The V call is TRBV12-3 or TRBV12-4, the J call TRBJ2-1, with 9 bases aligning to TRBD2. This CDR3 contains 15 residues. Trimming removed 6 bases from V and 4 bases from J; junction bases left unmatched: 7.

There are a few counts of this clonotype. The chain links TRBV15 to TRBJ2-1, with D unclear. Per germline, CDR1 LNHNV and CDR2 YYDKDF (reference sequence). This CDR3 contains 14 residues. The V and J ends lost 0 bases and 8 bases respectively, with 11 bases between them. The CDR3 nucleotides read TGTGCCACCAGCAGAGATTTTCTGCGCGATGAGCAGTTCTTC. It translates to CATSRDFLRDEQFF.

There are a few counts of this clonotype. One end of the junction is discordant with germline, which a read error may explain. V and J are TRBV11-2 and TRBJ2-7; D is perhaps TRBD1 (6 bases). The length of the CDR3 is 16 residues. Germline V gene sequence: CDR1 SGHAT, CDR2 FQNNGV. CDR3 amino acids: CVSSPMPGTGSYEQYF. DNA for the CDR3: TGTGTCAGCAGCCCAATGCCCGGAACAGGGTCCTACGAGCAGTACTTC.

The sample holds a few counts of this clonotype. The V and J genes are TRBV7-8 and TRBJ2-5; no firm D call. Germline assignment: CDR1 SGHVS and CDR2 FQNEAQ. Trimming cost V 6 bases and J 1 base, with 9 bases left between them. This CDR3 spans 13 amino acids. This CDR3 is CASRKGSQETQYF. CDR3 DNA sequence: TGTGCCAGCAGGAAAGGTAGCCAAGAGACCCAGTACTTC.

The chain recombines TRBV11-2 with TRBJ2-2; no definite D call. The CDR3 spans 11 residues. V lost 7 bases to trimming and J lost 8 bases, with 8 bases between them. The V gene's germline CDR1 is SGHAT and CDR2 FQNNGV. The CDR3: CASTRPGELFF. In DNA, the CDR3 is TGTGCCAGCACCCGACCAGGGGAGCTGTTTTTT.

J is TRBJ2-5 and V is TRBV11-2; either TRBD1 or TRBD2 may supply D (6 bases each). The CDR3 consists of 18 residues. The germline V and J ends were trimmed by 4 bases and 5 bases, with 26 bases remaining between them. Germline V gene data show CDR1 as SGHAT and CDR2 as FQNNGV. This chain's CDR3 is CASSSLRGRRERIETQYF. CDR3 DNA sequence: TGTGCCAGCAGCTCCTTAAGGGGGAGGAGGGAGAGGATTGAGACCCAGTACTTC.

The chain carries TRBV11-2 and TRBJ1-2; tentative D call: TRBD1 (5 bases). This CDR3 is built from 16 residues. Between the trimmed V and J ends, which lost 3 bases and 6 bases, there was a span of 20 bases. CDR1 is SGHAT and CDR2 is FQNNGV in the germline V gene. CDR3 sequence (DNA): TGTGCCAGCAGCTTGCCCCCTTGGCAGGGAGTCAATGGCTACACCTTC. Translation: CASSLPPWQGVNGYTF.

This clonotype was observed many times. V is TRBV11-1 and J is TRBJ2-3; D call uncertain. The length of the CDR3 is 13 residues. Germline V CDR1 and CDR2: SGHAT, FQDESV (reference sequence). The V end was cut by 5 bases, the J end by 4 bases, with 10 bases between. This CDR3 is CASSRKDADTQYF. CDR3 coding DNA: TGTGCCAGCAGCCGGAAAGACGCAGATACGCAGTATTTT. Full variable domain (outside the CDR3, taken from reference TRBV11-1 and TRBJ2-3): EAEVAQSPRYKITEKSQAVAFWCDPISGHATLYWYRQILGQGPELLVQFQDESVVDDSQLPKDRFSAERLKGVDSTLKIQPAELGDSAMYLCASSRKDADTQYFGPGTRLTVL.

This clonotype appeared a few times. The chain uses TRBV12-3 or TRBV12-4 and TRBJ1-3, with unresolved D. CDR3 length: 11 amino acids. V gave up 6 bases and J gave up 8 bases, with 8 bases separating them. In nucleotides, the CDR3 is TGTGCCAGCAGGTTGGGCCACACCATATATTTT. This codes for CASRLGHTIYF.